These 17 T cell receptor beta chains were sequenced from one sample in a study of T cell responses to AZD1222 COVID-19 vaccine. Sequencing used immunoSEQ multiplex PCR; TCRdb keeps in-frame clones, though not all of them. Among some 200,000 clones listed, roughly 90% were seen once. The sequences come from peripheral blood, collected on day 0 of AZD1222 vaccination. The receptors stem from an adult in good health.

This chain links TRBV21-1 with TRBJ2-7; the listed D gene, TRBD1, was not tested against the DNA. TRBV21-1 represents a pseudogene. The CDR3 has 14 residues. CDR3 sequence reads: CASRYRTGREEQYF. The CDR3 DNA reads TGTGCCAGCAGATACAGGACAGGGAGGGAAGAGCAGTACTTC.

The CDR3 region has the DNA TGTGCCAGCAGTTACTTATCGTCCCCTTCCACTGAAGCTTTCTTT. Its protein is CASSYLSSPSTEAFF. The rearrangement links TRBV6-5 to TRBJ1-1; D call uncertain. With 1 base removed from V and 4 bases from J, the gap between germline ends came to 13 bases. Germline-derived CDR1 and CDR2 are MNHEY and SVGAGI. The CDR3 consists of 15 residues.

About this clone: A much larger clone differs by one base, so this may be a read error. This chain joins TRBV12-3 or TRBV12-4 and TRBJ1-1; 7 nucleotides agree with TRBD1. V gave up 2 bases and J gave up 3 bases; unmatched junction bases: 0. CDR3 size: 13 residues. CDR3 sequence (DNA): TGTGCCAGCAGTTTAACAGGGGACACTGAAGCTTTCTTT. This sequence encodes CASSLTGDTEAFF.

The chain carries TRBV27 and TRBJ2-7, with unresolved D. V dropped 2 bases and J dropped 0 bases, with 11 bases sitting between them. CDR3 length equals 15 residues. Germline CDR1 is MNHEY and CDR2 is SMNVEV (reference sequence). CDR3 nucleotide sequence: TGTGCCAGCAGTTTAATAGCAGAGGTCTCCTACGAGCAGTACTTC. It specifies CASSLIAEVSYEQYF.

For the CDR3, the DNA is TGTGCCAGCAGTTCCCAGGGAGTTGGCTATGGCTACACCTTC. Its translation: CASSSQGVGYGYTF. The chain combines TRBV6-5 with TRBJ1-2, with a weak D call TRBD1 (5 bases). This CDR3 contains 14 residues. Germline-derived CDR1 and CDR2 are MNHEY and SVGAGI. The germline V and J ends were trimmed by 4 bases and 4 bases, with 13 bases remaining between them.

V and J are TRBV7-8 and TRBJ2-7; D not resolved. This CDR3 is built from 17 residues. Looked up from germline, CDR1 is SGHVS and CDR2 is FQNEAQ. Trimming left V 1 base short and J 2 bases short, with 18 bases between. CDR3 amino acids: CASSLVRSRALTYEQYF. The CDR3, as DNA: TGTGCCAGCAGCTTAGTTAGGTCACGGGCCTTAACCTACGAGCAGTACTTC. Variable domain in full (rest from reference TRBV7-8 and TRBJ2-7): GAGVSQSPRYKVAKRGQDVALRCDPISGHVSLFWYQQALGQGPEFLTYFQNEAQLDKSGLPSDRFFAERPEGSVSTLKIQRTQQEDSAVYLCASSLVRSRALTYEQYFGPGTRLTVT.

The chain is built from TRBV19 and TRBJ1-3; D not certain. CDR3 length: 12 amino acids. With 5 bases removed from V and 2 bases from J, the gap between germline ends came to 4 bases. From germline, CDR1 is LNHDA and CDR2 SQIVND (reference sequence). The CDR3 is CASSSAGNTIYF. For the CDR3, the DNA is TGTGCCAGTAGTTCTGCTGGAAACACCATATATTTT.

The gene calls are TRBV5-1 and TRBJ1-2; TRBD1 might be the D (6 bases). V shed 0 bases and J shed 7 bases, with 13 bases lying between them. The CDR3 sequence is 14 residues long. Germline CDR1 reads SGHRS; CDR2 reads YFSETQ. This CDR3 is CASSLDGGAVGYTF. CDR3 sequence (DNA): TGCGCCAGCAGCTTGGATGGGGGGGCGGTTGGCTACACCTTC.

The V call is TRBV7-2, the J call TRBJ2-3, with 7 bases aligning to TRBD1. The ends lost 4 bases at V and 1 base at J; junction bases unmatched: 5. The germline V gene encodes CDR1 SGHTA and CDR2 FQGNSA. The CDR3 extends over 15 amino acids. CDR3 sequence (DNA): TGTGCCAGCAGCTCAGTTACAGGGGGCACAGATACGCAGTATTTT. Its translation: CASSSVTGGTDTQYF.

V is TRBV7-9 and J is TRBJ1-2; tentatively, D is TRBD1 (6 bases). CDR1 SEHNR and CDR2 FQNEAQ come from the germline V gene (reference sequence). The CDR3 is made up of 16 amino acids. Trimming stripped 3 bases from V and 2 bases from J, with 16 bases between. CDR3 sequence: CASSFAGGGPNYGYTF. The DNA of the CDR3 is TGTGCCAGCAGCTTTGCTGGGGGGGGGCCAAACTATGGCTACACCTTC.

The chain joins TRBV24-1 to TRBJ1-5, with a possible D match to TRBD1 (5 bases). The CDR3 is 13 amino acids. The V end was cut by 10 bases, the J end by 4 bases, with 13 bases between. Germline V gene lookup returns CDR1 KGHDR and CDR2 SFDVKD. The CDR3 loop is CATEGHPNQPQHF. The CDR3 nucleotides read TGTGCCACAGAGGGGCATCCTAATCAGCCCCAGCATTTT.

This chain uses TRBV5-1 with TRBJ2-5, with unresolved D. This CDR3 is built from 15 residues. Trimming removed 0 bases from V and 2 bases from J, with 11 bases in between. CDR1 SGHRS and CDR2 YFSETQ come from the germline V gene. Here the CDR3 reads CASSLGIGVQETQYF. The CDR3 nucleotides are TGCGCCAGCAGCTTGGGGATCGGAGTTCAAGAGACCCAGTACTTC.

The CDR3 DNA reads as TGTGCCAGCAGTTTACAGGGCAATCAGCCCCAGCATTTT. It translates to CASSLQGNQPQHF. This chain links TRBV28 with TRBJ1-5; D gene ambiguous. The length of the CDR3 is 13 residues. CDR1 MDHEN and CDR2 SYDVKM come from the germline V gene. V shed 2 bases and J shed 2 bases, with 4 bases lying between them.

V usage is TRBV3-1 (or the pseudogene TRBV3-2) and J usage is TRBJ2-1; 10 positions match TRBD2. Trimming at V came to 0 bases and at J to 3 bases, leaving 8 bases not matched to a gene. Per the germline V gene, CDR1 is LGHDT and CDR2 is YNNKEL (reference sequence). The CDR3 contains 18 residues. Here the CDR3 DNA reads TGTGCCAGCAGCCAAGATGTCAGGAGCGGGAGGGTCTACAATGAGCAGTTCTTC. This encodes CASSQDVRSGRVYNEQFF.

The chain has TRBV5-1 and TRBJ1-1; D is uncertain. The germline V gene has CDR1 SGHRS and CDR2 YFSETQ. This CDR3 comprises 13 residues. Trimming cost V 0 bases and J 0 bases, with 3 bases left between them. The CDR3 here is CASSLALNTEAFF. The CDR3 DNA reads as TGCGCCAGCAGCTTGGCCTTGAACACTGAAGCTTTCTTT.

The chain joins TRBV19 to TRBJ2-5; 12 positions agree with TRBD2. The length of the CDR3 is 16 residues. Per the germline V gene, CDR1 is LNHDA and CDR2 is SQIVND (reference sequence). V lost 4 bases and J lost 1; bases outside the gene matches: 4. The CDR3 sequence is CASSTRLAGAQETQYF. DNA for the CDR3: TGTGCCAGTAGTACGAGACTAGCGGGAGCCCAAGAGACCCAGTACTTC.

This sequence joins TRBV11-3 and TRBJ2-5, with D uncertain. This CDR3 spans 13 amino acids. Germline-derived CDR1 and CDR2 are SGHNT and YENEEA. The ends were cut back, 1 base at V and 3 bases at J, with 6 bases in the middle. CDR3 sequence: CASSLGIKETQYF. The CDR3, as DNA: TGTGCCAGCAGCTTAGGGATTAAAGAGACCCAGTACTTC.